Described below is a single T cell receptor beta chain sequence and its context. Germline lookup yields CDR1 SEHNR and CDR2 FQNEAQ (reference sequence). There are 13 residues in the CDR3. Losses at the gene ends were 3 bases for V and 4 bases for J; bases not matched to a gene: 0. These data originate in a study of Graves' ophthalmopathy and Graves' hyperthyroidism. TCR beta CDR3 amplification used RNA transcripts. HTBI primers were used in a first-round RT-PCR, which preceded a second-round multiplex PCR. TCRdb analysed the multiplex PCR reads with MiXCR anew, one entry per CDR3 protein. The repertoire includes fewer than 20,000 distinct CDR3 sequences, 46% of them detected once, and less than 30% sits in the top ten. Fresh peripheral blood (10 ml) yielded the PBMCs.

This clonotype originated in a woman aged 40-49 years with stable Graves' hyperthyroidism. The specimen sequenced was peripheral blood. The chain uses TRBV7-9 and TRBJ1-3; 7 bases map to TRBD1. This CDR3 is CASSLGQGNTIYF. The DNA of the CDR3 is TGTGCCAGCAGCTTGGGACAGGGAAACACCATATATTTT.